This T cell receptor beta chain was recorded in a study of tumor-infiltrating lymphocytes in primary liver carcinoma (dated by TCRdb to the late 2010s). For the wider study: Roughly five patients with histopathologically diagnosed primary liver carcinoma underwent surgical resection in China between 2015 and 2016. The five patients, three men and two women aged 30 to 69 years, had hepatocellular carcinoma (four) or combined HCC and intrahepatic cholangiocarcinoma (one). The five patients had tumors of stage T1-T3 N0M0, with maximum diameters ranging from 4.2 to 10 cm. Roughly 3.65 to 8 million productive TCRbeta reads were obtained per sample, and no significant difference in read depth was found between tissue types. TCRbeta repertoire sequencing, expression microarrays and whole-exome sequencing were combined in the study across five regions of each liver tumor, with adjacent normal tissue and blood also included. A total of around 35 specimens from 5 patients, comprising about 25 tumor regions, 5 adjacent noncancerous liver tissues and 5 peripheral blood samples, were covered by TCRbeta repertoire sequencing. High reproducibility was observed for the technical replicate repertoires, with mean shared-clone rates around 0.89 and correlation coefficients above 0.95.

Comment on this clonotype: Its antigen remains unidentified. Base qualities are not at hand, and no much larger clone is one base apart.

The CDR3 starts with the cysteine, ends with the phenylalanine, and has 20 residues. The sequence is cut down to CDR3 DNA, 60 bases in frame from base 1. The germline V gene provides CDR1 SGHAT and CDR2 FQNNGV. Between the V and J ends, shortened by 5 bases and 3 bases respectively, the junction contains 29 bases. Study-wide findings and limitations: With just 4 or 5 patients in the study, the authors point out that the findings should be validated in a larger study. Repertoire overlap was higher between tumor regions (mean about 36%) than tumor-adjacent (around 17%) or tumor-blood (14%) pairs, consistent with antigen-driven expansion. Bulk unsorted samples precluded comparing CD4+ and CD8+ T cell repertoires. A significantly larger repertoire fraction was made up by the top 250 clones in tumors than in blood (p = 0.039). Only the TCR beta chain was sequenced, which likely underestimates true repertoire diversity because unpaired alpha chains were not captured.

A constant-region primer and ProtoScript II reverse transcriptase were used to reverse-transcribe TCRbeta-specific cDNA from about 0.55 ug total RNA. The TCRbeta libraries were prepared through three rounds of nested multiplex PCR following a slightly modified ARM-PCR procedure. Each of the first two PCR rounds ran for around 11 cycles and used multiplex TRBV1-TRBV30 forward primers together with a Cbeta reverse primer. Sample barcodes and Illumina adapters were added in a final 25-cycle PCR with Deep VentR polymerase. Before sequencing, amplicons of 200-500 bp were purified from gel using a QIAquick gel extraction kit. An Illumina HiSeq 2500 was used to sequence the TCRbeta amplicons, generating 250-bp paired-end reads. In the authors' own workflow: Quality trimming of reads was performed with Trimmomatic v0.33, and paired reads were merged with FLASH v1.2.11 so that full CDR3 sequences could be recovered. V, D and J germline segments were assigned to the rearranged TCRbeta sequences using MiGEC v1.2.1b. Clonotype statistics and Shannon-Wiener diversity indices were computed with VDJtools v1.0.0. To reduce sampling bias, subsequent analyses other than the diversity analysis used only the 250 most abundant clonotypes in each sample. TCRdb took the public reads, trimmed them with fastp at Q25, ran MiXCR for clone calling and kept in-frame beta chains. All rows with the same CDR3 protein become a single entry with the most common DNA and genes. TCRdb's processing, not the authors' own work, is the source of the V and J calls. For this sample the table gives about 180,000 distinct CDR3 sequences, of which roughly three fifths were detected only once. The ten largest clonotypes hold around 68% of the sample.

TRIzol reagent was used to extract blood RNA from unsorted whole blood, while the DNeasy Blood & Tissue kit provided the germline DNA. Patients had chronic HBV infection and were treatment-naive at sampling. Around 3.6 milliliters of peripheral blood were collected into K2EDTA tubes before surgery. The chain was built from TRBV11-2 and TRBJ2-4; TRBD2 is possibly the D segment (6 matching bases). The specimen was peripheral blood. The TCR sequence derives from a middle-aged man with primary liver carcinoma and hepatitis B virus infection. The nucleotides are TGTGCCAGCAGCCAAGACCCGGGCCCTGGGTTAGCGCGGGGCAAAAACATTCAGTACTTC. It codes for CASSQDPGPGLARGKNIQYF.